This TCR beta chain stems from a study of beta chain features in type 1 diabetes (dated by TCRdb to the late 2010s). In terms of the full investigation: No differences in mean age, gender distribution, total cell number or subset yield were found between patients and healthy donors. A total of over 95,000,000 sorted cells were examined across all samples, and RNA yield correlated strongly with the number of cells per subset. The study compared TCRB repertoires of sorted circulating CD4+ T cell subsets between recently diagnosed type 1 diabetes patients and matched healthy donors. Naive and central memory subsets were obtained from all 30 or so donors, but regulatory and stem cell-like memory subsets were isolated from only 8 patients and roughly 8 healthy donors.

Via the germline V gene, CDR1 is ENHRY and CDR2 SYGVKD. Trimming removed 4 bases from V and 3 bases from J; the gene matches leave 2 bases unexplained. The CDR3 numbers 13 residues from cysteine through phenylalanine. Only the CDR3 DNA is retained, 39 bases long and in frame from the first base. Findings and caveats that apply to the study as a whole: PCR may preferentially amplify shorter templates, but because patient and control samples were amplified and corrected together, any resulting skew would affect both groups equally. In all four CD4+ subsets, TCRB CDR3 length was moderately but significantly shorter in type 1 diabetes patients. Naive, central memory and regulatory TCRB repertoires appeared to be more similar among patients than among healthy donors. Patients with type 1 diabetes made fewer insertions and deleted more nucleotides at VDJ recombination sites, implying thymic rearrangement abnormalities. Only small numbers of individuals were included in the HLA sub-analyses, which left unresolved whether HLA type had any influence on TCRB rearrangement. Sequencing cDNA rather than genomic DNA could over-represent highly expressing activated cells, although activation and CD3 levels did not differ between groups.

The High Capacity cDNA Reverse Transcription Kit was used to reverse transcribe all of the isolated RNA, meaning that expressed TCRB transcripts were what got sequenced. Deep immunoSEQ sequencing was performed on naive, central memory and regulatory T cell samples, with an average of roughly 3.6 million total reads per sample. Sorted cells were lysed in RLT buffer, and RNA was extracted using DNase-treated RNeasy Micro or Mini kits according to cell number. To prevent cross-contamination, every cell subset was processed on its own, while patient and healthy donor samples were processed together. TCRB sequences were amplified from cDNA with the immunoSEQ multiplex PCR, producing 87-bp fragments spanning the CDR3 region. Sequencing of the amplicons was done on the Illumina HiSeq platform. Processing in the source paper ran as follows. Synthetic template baselines were used to correct PCR bias computationally, reads within Hamming distance 2 were collapsed, and singletons that could not be merged were discarded. By aligning reads against IMGT, V, D and J genes, CDR3 length, and insertions or deletions at six rearrangement sites were assigned. Within each subset, clonotype counts were normalized to sorted cell number, and only after that were true diversity and Gini coefficients computed with the tcR R package. Repertoire sharing was quantified using the overlap coefficient calculated on TCRB nucleotide sequences. Out-of-frame TCRB sequences from naive cells were analyzed as a proxy for the pre-selection repertoire. As stored in TCRdb, this immuneACCESS dataset retains in-frame rearrangements with V and J assigned. A fraction of the clones does not appear; measured against another copy, unresolved V genes explain less than half of the discrepancy, and the remainder lacks a known reason. The V and J calls and the clone size are those of that table, but D and trimming were determined from the DNA. The sample profile shows 250,000 to 350,000 clones; over 14% of them were found once. Of the sample, roughly 0.015% falls within the top ten clones.

With regard to this clone: This clone's antigen is unknown. Nothing much larger sits one base from this clone, and base qualities are not available.

Each donor gave one peripheral blood draw, averaging around 0.11 L, which was collected into heparinised tubes. Naive, central memory, regulatory and stem cell-like memory CD4+ T cells were sorted on a BD FACSAria II using a panel including CD45RO, CCR7, CD25, CD127, CD95 and CD27. A purity above 98% was achieved for all sorted populations. PBMCs were isolated immediately by Lymphoprep density gradient centrifugation and stained directly without culture. To minimize batch effects, samples were stained and sorted in pairs, one healthy donor with one patient per experiment. In this chain, TRBV10-3 is recombined with TRBJ2-7, with 8 bases matching TRBD1. The TCR sequence derives from a man younger than 30 with type 1 diabetes. The sample taken for sequencing was naive CD4+ T cells from blood. The sample's cell subset or site label, decoded: true naive CD4+ T cells. At the DNA level, the sequence is TGTGCCATCAGTGGGACAGGGCACTACGAGCAGTACTTC. It is translated as CAISGTGHYEQYF.